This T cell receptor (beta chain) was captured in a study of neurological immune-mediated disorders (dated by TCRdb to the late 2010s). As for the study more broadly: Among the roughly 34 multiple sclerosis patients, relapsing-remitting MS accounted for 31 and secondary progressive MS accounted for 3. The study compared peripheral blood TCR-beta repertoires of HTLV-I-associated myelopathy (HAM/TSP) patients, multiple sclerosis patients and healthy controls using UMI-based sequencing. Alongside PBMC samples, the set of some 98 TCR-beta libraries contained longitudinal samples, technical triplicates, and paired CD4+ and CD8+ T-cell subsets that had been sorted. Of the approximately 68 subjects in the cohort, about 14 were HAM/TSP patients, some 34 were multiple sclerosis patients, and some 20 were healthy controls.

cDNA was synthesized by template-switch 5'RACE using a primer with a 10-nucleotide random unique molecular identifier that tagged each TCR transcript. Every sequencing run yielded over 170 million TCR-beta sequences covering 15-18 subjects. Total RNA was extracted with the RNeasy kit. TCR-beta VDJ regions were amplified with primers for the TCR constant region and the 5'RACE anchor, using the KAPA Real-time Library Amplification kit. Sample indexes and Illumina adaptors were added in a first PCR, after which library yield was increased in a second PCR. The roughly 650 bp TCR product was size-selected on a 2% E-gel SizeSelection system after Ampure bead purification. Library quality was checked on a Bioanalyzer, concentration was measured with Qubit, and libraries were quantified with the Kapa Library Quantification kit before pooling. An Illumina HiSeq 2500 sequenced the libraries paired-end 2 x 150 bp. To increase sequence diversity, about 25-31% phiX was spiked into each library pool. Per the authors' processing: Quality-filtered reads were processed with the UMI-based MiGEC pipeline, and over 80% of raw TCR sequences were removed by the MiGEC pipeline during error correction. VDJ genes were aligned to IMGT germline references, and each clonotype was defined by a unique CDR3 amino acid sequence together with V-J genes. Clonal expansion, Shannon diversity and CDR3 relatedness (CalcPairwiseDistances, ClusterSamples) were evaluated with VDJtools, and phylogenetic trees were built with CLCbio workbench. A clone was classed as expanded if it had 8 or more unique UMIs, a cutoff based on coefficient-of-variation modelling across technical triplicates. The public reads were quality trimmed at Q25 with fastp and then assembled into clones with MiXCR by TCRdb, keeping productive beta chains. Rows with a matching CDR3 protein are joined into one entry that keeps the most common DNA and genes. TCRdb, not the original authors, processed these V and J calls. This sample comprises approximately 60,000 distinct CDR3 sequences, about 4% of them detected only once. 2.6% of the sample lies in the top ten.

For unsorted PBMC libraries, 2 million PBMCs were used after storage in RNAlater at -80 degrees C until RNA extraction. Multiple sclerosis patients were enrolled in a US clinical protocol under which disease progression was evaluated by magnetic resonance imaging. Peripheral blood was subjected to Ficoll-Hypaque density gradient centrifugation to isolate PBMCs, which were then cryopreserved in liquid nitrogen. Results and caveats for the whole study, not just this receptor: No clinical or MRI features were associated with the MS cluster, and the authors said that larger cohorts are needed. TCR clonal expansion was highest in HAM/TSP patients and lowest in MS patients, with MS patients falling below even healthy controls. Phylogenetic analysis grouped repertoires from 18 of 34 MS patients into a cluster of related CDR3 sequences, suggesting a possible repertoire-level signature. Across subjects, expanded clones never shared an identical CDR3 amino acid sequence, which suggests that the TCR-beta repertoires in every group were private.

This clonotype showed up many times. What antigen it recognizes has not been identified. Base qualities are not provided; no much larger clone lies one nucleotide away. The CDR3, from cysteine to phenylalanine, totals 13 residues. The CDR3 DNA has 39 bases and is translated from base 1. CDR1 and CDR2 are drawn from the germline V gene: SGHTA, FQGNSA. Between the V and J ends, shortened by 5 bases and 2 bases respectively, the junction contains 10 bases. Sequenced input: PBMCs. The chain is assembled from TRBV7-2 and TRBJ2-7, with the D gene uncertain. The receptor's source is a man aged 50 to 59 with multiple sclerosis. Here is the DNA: TGTGCCAGCAGCCATGCGGCCACCTACGAGCAGTACTTC. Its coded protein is CASSHAATYEQYF.